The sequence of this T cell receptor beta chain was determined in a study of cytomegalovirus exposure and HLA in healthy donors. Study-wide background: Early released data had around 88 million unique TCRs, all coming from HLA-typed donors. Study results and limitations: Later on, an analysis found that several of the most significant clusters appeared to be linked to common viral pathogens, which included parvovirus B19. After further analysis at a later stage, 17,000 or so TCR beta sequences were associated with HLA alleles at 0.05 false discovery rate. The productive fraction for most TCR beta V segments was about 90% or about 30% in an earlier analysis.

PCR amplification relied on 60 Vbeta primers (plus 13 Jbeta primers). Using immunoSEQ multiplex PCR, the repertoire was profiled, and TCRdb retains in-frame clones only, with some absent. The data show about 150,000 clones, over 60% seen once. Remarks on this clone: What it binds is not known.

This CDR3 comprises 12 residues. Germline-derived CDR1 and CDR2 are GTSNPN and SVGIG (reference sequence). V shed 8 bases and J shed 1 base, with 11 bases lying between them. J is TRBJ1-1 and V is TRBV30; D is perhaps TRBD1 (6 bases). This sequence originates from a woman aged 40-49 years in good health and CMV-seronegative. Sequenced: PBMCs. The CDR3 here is CAGLGGNTEAFF. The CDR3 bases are TGTGCCGGTCTAGGGGGGAACACTGAAGCTTTCTTT.